The TCR beta chain under discussion was sequenced for a study of blood T cell repertoires in COVID-19. Study-wide background: Sites in the United States, Italy and Spain provided acute and convalescent COVID-19 samples.

Original processing notes: Estimation of nucleated cell counts relied on the amplification of reference gene primers. Some clones are missing from TCRdb's copy, which holds only in-frame ones; the method was immunoSEQ multiplex PCR. V and J calls and clone size are those listed in that table; D and trimming were worked out from the DNA. The sample includes 60,000 to 75,000 clones, around 87% of them seen just once. With 4 bases removed from V and 6 bases from J, the gap between germline ends came to 20 bases. The CDR3 is 16 residues long. The germline CDR1 and CDR2 sequences are MNHEY and SVGAGI. This sequence was found in a man in his fifties or sixties with active COVID-19. The J gene is TRBJ2-3, the V gene TRBV6-5, with a weak D call TRBD1 (6 bases). Sequenced sample: peripheral blood. The CDR3 region has the DNA TGTGCCAGCAGTTTTGACGCCGGGACATCTCGGGATACGCAGTATTTT. It codes for CASSFDAGTSRDTQYF.